This passage covers 4 T cell receptor beta chains from one sample sequenced in a study of blood T cells in healthy people across ages. The second PCR ran about 7 to 12 cycles with a sample-barcoded 5' primer and J-beta primers. Each CDR3 protein is one row after TCRdb ran MiXCR on the 5' RACE reads. The sample yields 800,000 to 950,000 distinct CDR3 sequences, around 48% seen once. The specimen was blood. The receptors originated from a young man in good health.

This chain joins TRBV2 and TRBJ2-3; D may be TRBD1 (6 bases). The V and J ends lost 8 bases and 5 bases respectively, with 11 bases between them. The CDR3 length is 12 residues. Germline V gene lookup returns CDR1 SNHLY and CDR2 FYNNEI. CDR3 in amino acids: CASAGVQDTQYF. CDR3 coding DNA: TGTGCCAGCGCAGGGGTTCAAGATACGCAGTATTTT.

This chain links TRBV3-1 with TRBJ2-7; 7 bases are shared with TRBD1. Germline CDR1 is LGHDT and CDR2 is YNNKEL (reference sequence). V was clipped by 4 bases and J by 2 bases; unmatched bases: 8. The CDR3 consists of 15 residues. The CDR3 nucleotides are TGTGCCAGCAGCCTCAAGGGGACAGCTACCTACGAGCAGTACTTC. Protein product: CASSLKGTATYEQYF.

This chain connects TRBV7-2 to TRBJ2-5, with D perhaps TRBD2 (6 bases). The CDR3 length is 14 residues. CDR1 and CDR2 from the germline V gene are SGHTA and FQGNSA. Between the trimmed V and J ends, which lost 3 bases and 11 bases, there was a span of 19 bases. In nucleotides, the CDR3 is TGTGCCAGCAGCTTGGTAAGCGCCGGAGGGGAGCAGTACTTC. It specifies CASSLVSAGGEQYF. Full variable domain (rest looked up from reference TRBV7-2 and TRBJ2-5): GAGVSQSPSNKVTEKGKDVELRCDPISGHTALYWYRQSLGQGLEFLIYFQGNSAPDKSGLPSDRFSAERTGGSVSTLTIQRTQQEDSAVYLCASSLVSAGGEQYFGPGTRLLVL.

A few counts support this clonotype. The V call is TRBV7-2, the J call TRBJ1-2; 9 nucleotides line up with TRBD1. CDR1 and CDR2 (germline): SGHTA, FQGNSA. This CDR3 has 13 amino acids. V lost 5 bases to trimming and J lost 8 bases; unmatched junction nucleotides: 6. CDR3 protein: CASSVQGAEGYTF. The CDR3 DNA sequence: TGTGCCAGCAGCGTACAGGGGGCAGAGGGCTACACCTTC.